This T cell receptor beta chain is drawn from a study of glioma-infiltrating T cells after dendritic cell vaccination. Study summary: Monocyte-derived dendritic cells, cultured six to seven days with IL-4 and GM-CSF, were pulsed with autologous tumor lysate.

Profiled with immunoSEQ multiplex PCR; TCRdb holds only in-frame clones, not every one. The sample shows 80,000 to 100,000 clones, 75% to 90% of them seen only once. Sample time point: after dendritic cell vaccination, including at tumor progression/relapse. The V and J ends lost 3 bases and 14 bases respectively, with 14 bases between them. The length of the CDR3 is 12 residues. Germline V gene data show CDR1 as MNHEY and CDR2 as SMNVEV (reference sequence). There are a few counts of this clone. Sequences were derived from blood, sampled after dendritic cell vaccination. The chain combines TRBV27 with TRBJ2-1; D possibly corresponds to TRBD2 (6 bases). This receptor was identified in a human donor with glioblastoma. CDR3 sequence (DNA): TGTGCCAGCAGTTTCTACGGGACTTCAGAGTTCTTC. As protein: CASSFYGTSEFF.